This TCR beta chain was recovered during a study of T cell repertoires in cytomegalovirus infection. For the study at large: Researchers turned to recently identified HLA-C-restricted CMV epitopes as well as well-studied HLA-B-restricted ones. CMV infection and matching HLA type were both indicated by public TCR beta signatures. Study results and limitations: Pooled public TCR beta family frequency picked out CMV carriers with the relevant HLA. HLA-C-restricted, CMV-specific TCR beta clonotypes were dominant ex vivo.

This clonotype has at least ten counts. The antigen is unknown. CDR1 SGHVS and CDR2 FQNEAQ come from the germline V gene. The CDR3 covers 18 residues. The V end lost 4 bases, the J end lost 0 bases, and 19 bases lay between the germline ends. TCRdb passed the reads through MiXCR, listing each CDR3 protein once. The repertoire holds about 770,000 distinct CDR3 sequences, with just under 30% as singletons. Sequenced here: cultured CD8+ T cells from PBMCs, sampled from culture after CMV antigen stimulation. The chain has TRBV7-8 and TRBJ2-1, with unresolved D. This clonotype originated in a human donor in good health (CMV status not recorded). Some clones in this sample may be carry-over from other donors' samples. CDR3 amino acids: CASSYPRTVKSSYNEQFF. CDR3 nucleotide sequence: TGTGCCAGCAGCTATCCCCGAACAGTAAAGAGCTCCTACAATGAGCAGTTCTTC.